The 19 T cell receptor beta chains reported below all come from one sample, sequenced in a study of shared clonotypes between healthy human individuals (dated by TCRdb to between 2020 and 2021). Library generation was performed with the immunoSEQ multiplex PCR assay. As stored in TCRdb, this immuneACCESS dataset retains in-frame rearrangements with V and J assigned. A fraction of the clones does not appear; measured against another copy, unresolved V genes explain less than half of the discrepancy, and the remainder lacks a known reason. The table for this sample lists fewer than 3 million clones; approximately 90% of them were counted only once. The top ten clonotypes cover approximately 0.39% of the sample. Sequenced input: naive CD4+ T cells from PBMCs. The cell subset or site label for this specimen denotes: CD45RA+ positively selected. The receptors were gathered from a man younger than 35 in good health. Some clones in this sample may be carry-over from other donors' samples.

The CDR3, as DNA: TGTGCCAGCAGTGAAACAGCACCCTATAATTCACCCCTCCACTTT. Its translation is CASSETAPYNSPLHF. The chain carries TRBV6-1 and TRBJ1-6; no definite D call. Germline CDR1 and CDR2: MNHNS and SASEGT. This CDR3 is built from 15 residues. Trimming took 2 bases from V and 2 from J, leaving 7 bases between them.

Of note for this clone: Other DNA sequences in this specimen translate into the identical CDR3. The chain carries TRBV7-9 and TRBJ2-7; D not resolved. Germline V gives CDR1 SEHNR, CDR2 FQNEAQ (reference sequence). Trimming shortened V by 1 base and J by 2 bases, and 6 bases separated the two germline ends. The CDR3 covers 13 residues. Here the CDR3 reads CASSLGRTYEQYF. The DNA of the CDR3 is TGTGCCAGCAGCTTAGGCCGGACCTACGAGCAGTACTTC.

The chain uses TRBV5-4 and TRBJ2-5, with 14 positions matching TRBD2. The CDR3 has 18 amino acids. Germline V CDR1 and CDR2: SGHNT, YYREEE (reference sequence). The ends lost 0 bases at V and 5 bases at J; junction bases unmatched: 9. CDR3 residues: CASSLVRGLAGVMETQYF. CDR3 in DNA: TGTGCCAGCAGCTTGGTGAGGGGACTAGCGGGAGTAATGGAGACCCAGTACTTC.

In regard to this clone: The sample holds other DNA sequences that translate to the same CDR3. This sequence joins TRBV7-2 and TRBJ2-7, with D maybe TRBD1 (6 bases). V gave up 1 base and J gave up 1 base, with 8 bases separating them. Per the germline V gene, CDR1 is SGHTA and CDR2 is FQGNSA. The CDR3 spans 14 residues. The CDR3: CASSLVRGSYEQYF. Written as DNA, the CDR3 is TGTGCCAGCAGCTTAGTTAGGGGGTCCTACGAGCAGTACTTC.

The chain is built from TRBV19 and TRBJ2-1; 14 nucleotides agree with TRBD2. Germline V gene lookup returns CDR1 LNHDA and CDR2 SQIVND (reference sequence). With 9 bases clipped from V and 8 bases from J, the junction kept 12 bases outside the gene matches. This CDR3 spans 16 amino acids. CDR3 nucleotide sequence: TGTGCCAGCAAAATTTCGGGACTAGCGGGAGTCTATGAGCAGTTCTTC. It specifies CASKISGLAGVYEQFF.

V is TRBV30 and J is TRBJ2-7; 14 bases agree with TRBD2. The CDR3 is 14 amino acids. The germline V gene encodes CDR1 GTSNPN and CDR2 SVGIG (reference sequence). V dropped 5 bases and J dropped 6; count of bases not matched to a gene: 6. CDR3 sequence: CAWAPGLAGVEQYF. CDR3 DNA: TGTGCCTGGGCGCCGGGACTAGCGGGAGTCGAGCAGTACTTC.

The chain links TRBV19 to TRBJ2-7; 9 bases agree with TRBD1. Looked up from germline, CDR1 is LNHDA and CDR2 is SQIVND (reference sequence). The CDR3 covers 18 residues. V gave up 4 bases and J gave up 3 bases; unmatched junction bases: 16. DNA of the CDR3: TGTGCCAGTAGTACCCAGGATACAGGGGGCGCCCCCCACTACGAGCAGTACTTC. Its protein product is CASSTQDTGGAPHYEQYF.

The rearrangement uses TRBV7-9 and TRBJ2-7; weak D call: TRBD2 (5 bases). The CDR3 extends over 14 amino acids. Germline lookup yields CDR1 SEHNR and CDR2 FQNEAQ (reference sequence). The V end lost 7 bases, the J end lost 1 base, and 14 bases lay between the germline ends. CDR3 protein: CASNIGGSSYEQYF. The DNA for the CDR3 is TGTGCCAGCAACATCGGAGGCAGTTCCTACGAGCAGTACTTC.

The sample holds one count of this clone. The chain carries TRBV5-1 and TRBJ2-5; 8 positions match TRBD2. CDR3 length: 15 amino acids. J lost 2 bases, V lost 2 bases, and 5 bases had no gene match. CDR1 is SGHRS and CDR2 is YFSETQ in the germline V gene. CDR3 nucleotide sequence: TGCGCCAGCAGCTTAGTAGCGGGAAAACAAGAGACCCAGTACTTC. Amino acids: CASSLVAGKQETQYF.

V and J are TRBV5-1 and TRBJ1-4; unclear D gene. The germline V gene encodes CDR1 SGHRS and CDR2 YFSETQ. V lost 1 base, J lost 5 bases, and 12 bases lay in between. CDR3 length: 15 residues. CDR3 sequence: CASSLLHGINEKLFF. The CDR3 DNA reads as TGCGCCAGCAGCTTGCTACACGGAATAAATGAAAAACTGTTTTTT. Combining the CDR3 with reference TRBV5-1 and TRBJ1-4 gives the whole variable domain KAGVTQTPRYLIKTRGQQVTLSCSPISGHRSVSWYQQTPGQGLQFLFEYFSETQRNKGNFPGRFSGRQFSNSRSEMNVSTLELGDSALYLCASSLLHGINEKLFFGSGTQLSVL.

In its sample, this clone was seen once. CDR3 residues: CASPQPPGQGKYF. CDR3 sequence (DNA): TGTGCCAGCCCCCAACCTCCAGGACAGGGGAAGTACTTC. The V and J genes are TRBV14 and TRBJ2-7; 9 bases are shared with TRBD1. V shed 8 bases, J shed 11 bases, and the junction held 13 bases outside the gene matches. Germline-derived CDR1 and CDR2 are SGHDN and FVKESK. CDR3 length: 13 amino acids.

The chain recombines TRBV6-1 with TRBJ1-2; 8 bases are shared with TRBD1. Trimming cost V 4 bases and J 8 bases; bases outside gene matches: 9. The CDR3 runs to 14 residues. Germline values: CDR1 MNHNS, CDR2 SASEGT. The chain's CDR3 is CASSVLIRGQGYTF. DNA for the CDR3: TGTGCCAGCAGTGTGTTGATCAGGGGGCAGGGCTACACCTTC.

The chain combines TRBV28 with TRBJ1-5, with TRBD1 identical over 8 bases. CDR1 and CDR2 from the germline V gene are MDHEN and SYDVKM. The CDR3 spans 16 residues. V was clipped by 5 bases and J by 2 bases; unmatched bases: 8. CDR3 coding DNA: TGTGCCAGCAGTCCCCGGACAGGGAGTGGCAATCAGCCCCAGCATTTT. Amino acid sequence: CASSPRTGSGNQPQHF.

The CDR3 region is CASRTGTGGGQPQHF. The CDR3 nucleotides read TGTGCCAGCAGAACCGGGACAGGGGGCGGCCAGCCCCAGCATTTT. The chain links TRBV6-1 to TRBJ1-5; TRBD1 aligns across 12 bases. In germline, CDR1 is MNHNS, CDR2 SASEGT. V lost 6 bases, J lost 7 bases, and 7 bases stayed unmatched. CDR3 length: 15 residues.

V usage is TRBV19 and J usage is TRBJ2-6; a weak D match, TRBD2 (5 bases). Germline CDR1 LNHDA, CDR2 SQIVND (reference sequence). V was clipped by 8 bases and J by 0 bases, with 17 bases between them. The CDR3 runs 17 residues. The CDR3 is CASSSWGRNSGANVLTF. The CDR3 coding sequence is TGTGCCAGTTCTAGCTGGGGAAGAAACTCTGGGGCCAACGTCCTGACTTTC.

This chain joins TRBV2 and TRBJ2-1, with D perhaps TRBD1 (8 bases). The germline CDR1 and CDR2 sequences are SNHLY and FYNNEI. This CDR3 is built from 14 residues. Trimming removed 6 bases from V and 2 bases from J, with 11 bases in between. The CDR3 spells CASRQGGTYNEQFF. DNA for the CDR3: TGTGCCAGCAGACAGGGGGGGACCTACAATGAGCAGTTCTTC. Full variable domain (remainder filled in from reference TRBV2 and TRBJ2-1): EPEVTQTPSHQVTQMGQEVILRCVPISNHLYFYWYRQILGQKVEFLVSFYNNEISEKSEIFDDQFSVERPDGSNFTLKIRSTKLEDSAMYFCASRQGGTYNEQFFGPGTRLTVL.

In the case of this clone: The same CDR3 is also encoded by other DNA sequences in this sample. The chain is built from TRBV7-7 and TRBJ2-2; no clear D. The CDR3 sequence is 12 residues long. Trimming took off 4 bases at V and 5 bases at J, with 5 bases between the two ends. Per germline, CDR1 SSHAT and CDR2 FNYEAQ (reference sequence). CDR3 in amino acids: CASSSRTGELFF. DNA of the CDR3: TGTGCCAGCAGCTCGAGGACCGGGGAGCTGTTTTTT.

The V and J genes are TRBV4-1 and TRBJ1-2, with D hard to call. The CDR3 covers 14 residues. The V and J ends lost 1 base and 2 bases respectively, with 8 bases between them. CDR1 and CDR2 (germline): MGHRA, YSYEKL. The CDR3 nucleotides read TGCGCCAGCAGCCAAGCCCCAGAGAACTATGGCTACACCTTC. Translation: CASSQAPENYGYTF.

The chain employs TRBV7-9 and TRBJ2-3; no firm D call. Germline V gene sequence: CDR1 SEHNR, CDR2 FQNEAQ (reference sequence). The CDR3 has 12 amino acids. The germline V and J ends were trimmed by 0 bases and 7 bases, with 5 bases remaining between them. The CDR3 sequence: CASSLAAHTQYF. In DNA form, the CDR3 reads TGTGCCAGCAGCTTAGCGGCCCATACGCAGTATTTT.